The 4 T cell receptor beta chains below come from one sample, sequenced in a study of control samples from healthy donors and cancer patients. TCRdb keeps only in-frame clones here, not all; method: immunoSEQ multiplex PCR. Of tens of thousands of clones in the sample, around 89% are singletons; the top ten hold around 5.4%. Material: PBMCs. These receptors originate from a man aged 60 to 75 with colorectal cancer.

The J gene is TRBJ2-4, the V gene TRBV2, with 7 bases fitting TRBD1. There are 15 residues in the CDR3. The germline V gene encodes CDR1 SNHLY and CDR2 FYNNEI. V was clipped by 4 bases and J by 1 base; unmatched bases: 4. DNA of the CDR3: TGTGCCAGCAGTGTCCAGGGGGTCGCCAAAAACATTCAGTACTTC. Protein: CASSVQGVAKNIQYF.

The rearrangement joins TRBV6-5 to TRBJ2-6; possible D gene TRBD1, 6 bases. The CDR3 is 14 amino acids. With 10 bases removed from V and 3 bases from J, the gap between germline ends came to 13 bases. Per germline, CDR1 MNHEY and CDR2 SVGAGI. CDR3 in DNA: TGTGCCACCTACAGGGCTGGTGGGGCCAACGTCCTGACTTTC. It is translated as CATYRAGGANVLTF.

V gene TRBV27 combines with J gene TRBJ1-2; 12 positions match TRBD1. This CDR3 contains 16 residues. CDR1 is MNHEY, CDR2 SMNVEV, per germline (reference sequence). J gave up 7 bases and V 4 bases, and 10 bases lay outside the gene matches. Here the CDR3 reads CASSSGQGALRFGYTF. CDR3 nucleotide sequence: TGTGCCAGCAGTTCGGGACAGGGGGCGCTTAGGTTTGGCTACACCTTC.

The chain is built from TRBV5-6 and TRBJ2-3, with D maybe TRBD1 (5 bases). The CDR3 has 14 residues. V gave up 0 bases and J gave up 5 bases, with 10 bases separating them. Germline CDR1 is SGHDT and CDR2 is YYEEEE. For the CDR3, the DNA is TGTGCCAGCAGCTTGGGGCAGGGTCTAGATACGCAGTATTTT. Protein sequence: CASSLGQGLDTQYF.